This TCR beta chain appears in the sequencing data of a study of blood T cell repertoires in COVID-19. Whole-study context: In each case, the material was cDNA or gDNA derived from T cells, B-cell-depleted T cells, or PBMCs.

The length of the CDR3 is 18 residues. Germline CDR1 reads SGHTA; CDR2 reads FQGNSA. J was trimmed by 0 bases and V by 0 bases; bases with no gene match: 8. Here immunoSEQ multiplex PCR was the method, and the copy in TCRdb shows in-frame clones only, minus some. The sample lists over 150,000 clones, roughly 84% occurring once. This receptor was obtained from an elderly man with COVID-19, enrolled during active disease. What was sequenced was peripheral blood. This rearrangement joins TRBV7-2 to TRBJ2-7; 10 bases line up with TRBD1. For the CDR3, the DNA is TGTGCCAGCAGCTTAGCGAACCGACAGGGGGCTCCCTCCTACGAGCAGTACTTC. It encodes CASSLANRQGAPSYEQYF. Using reference TRBV7-2 and TRBJ2-7 for the parts outside the CDR3, the full variable domain is GAGVSQSPSNKVTEKGKDVELRCDPISGHTALYWYRQSLGQGLEFLIYFQGNSAPDKSGLPSDRFSAERTGGSVSTLTIQRTQQEDSAVYLCASSLANRQGAPSYEQYFGPGTRLTVT.